This T cell receptor (beta chain) came from a study of beta chain features in type 1 diabetes. Study outcomes and limitations: cDNA sequencing could over-represent cells with high TCR expression. Among all four CD4+ subsets, Type 1 diabetes patients had TCRB CDR3s that were moderately but significantly shorter.

The CDR3 runs 13 residues. Germline-derived CDR1 and CDR2 are MNHEY and SMNVEV (reference sequence). V was pared by 5 bases and J by 5 bases, with 12 bases between. Cell sorting via CD45RO/CCR7/CD25/CD127/CD95/CD27 was performed to obtain CD4+ naive, central memory, regulatory and stem cell-like memory cells. In the case of this clone: Its antigen is unknown.

Reverse transcription of all isolated RNA meant that expressed TCRB transcripts were sequenced. Using immunoSEQ multiplex PCR, the repertoire was profiled, and TCRdb retains in-frame clones only, with some absent. This table holds 350,000 to 400,000 clones, about 15% found once. Sequencing used naive CD4+ T cells from blood. V usage is TRBV27 and J usage is TRBJ2-5; D is possibly TRBD2 (6 bases). This sequence was found in a woman under 30 in good health. This CDR3 is CASSPRAGETQYF. DNA for the CDR3: TGTGCCAGCAGTCCCCGGGCGGGGGAGACCCAGTACTTC.